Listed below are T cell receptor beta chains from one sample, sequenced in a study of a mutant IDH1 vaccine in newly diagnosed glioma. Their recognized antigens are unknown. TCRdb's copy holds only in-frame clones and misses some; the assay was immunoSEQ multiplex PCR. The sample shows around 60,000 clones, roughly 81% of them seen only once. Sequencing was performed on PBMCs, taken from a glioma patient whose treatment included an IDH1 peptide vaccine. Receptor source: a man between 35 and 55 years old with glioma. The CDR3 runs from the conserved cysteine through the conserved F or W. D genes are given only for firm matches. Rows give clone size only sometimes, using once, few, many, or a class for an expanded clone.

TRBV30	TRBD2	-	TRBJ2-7	TGTGCCTGGAGTGAAAAGGGACTAGCGGGGGGCGAGCAGTACTTC	CAWSEKGLAGGEQYF
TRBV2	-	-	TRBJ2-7	TGTGCCAGCAGTGAAATGGACAGTTCCTCCTACGAGCAGTACTTC	CASSEMDSSSYEQYF
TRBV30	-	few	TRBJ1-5	TGTGCCTGGAGTGTATCCGGGATAAATCAGCCCCAGCATTTT	CAWSVSGINQPQHF
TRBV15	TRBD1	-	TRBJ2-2	TGTGCCACCAGCAGAGAGCGACAGGGTTGGACCGGGGAGCTGTTTTTT	CATSRERQGWTGELFF
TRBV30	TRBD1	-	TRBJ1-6	TGTGCCTGGAAGACCGGGACAGGGGGTATCTATAATTCACCCCTCCACTTT	CAWKTGTGGIYNSPLHF
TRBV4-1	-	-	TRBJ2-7	TGCGCCAGCAGCCAGAGGGTGACAGCGACCTTGGGAGTGCAGTACTTC	CASSQRVTATLGVQYF
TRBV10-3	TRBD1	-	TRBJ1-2	TGTGCCACCAGACAGGGGTTGACTGGTGGCTACACCTTC	CATRQGLTGGYTF
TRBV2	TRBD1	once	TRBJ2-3	TGTGCCAATAGACAGGGTTCAGATACGCAGTATTTT	CANRQGSDTQYF
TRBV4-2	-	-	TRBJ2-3	TGTGCCAGCAGTGAATTGACCCGCACAGATACGCAGTATTTT	CASSELTRTDTQYF
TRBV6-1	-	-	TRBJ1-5	TGTGCCAGCAGACAGACGGGTGGCAATCAGCCCCAGCATTTT	CASRQTGGNQPQHF
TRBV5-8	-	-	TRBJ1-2	TGTGCCAGCAGCTTGATCGTTGGGGTAGGGGACTATGGCTACACCTTC	CASSLIVGVGDYGYTF
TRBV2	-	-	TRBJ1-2	TGTGCCAGCAGTCCCTGGGGGACCTATGGCTACACCTTC	CASSPWGTYGYTF
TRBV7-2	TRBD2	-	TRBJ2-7	TGTGCCAGCAGCCACACTAGGCGGGGGTCCCCCTACGAGCAGTACTTC	CASSHTRRGSPYEQYF
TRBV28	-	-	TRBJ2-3	TGTGCCAGCAGTCCCTCTGGCCGCGAAGATACGCAGTATTTT	CASSPSGREDTQYF
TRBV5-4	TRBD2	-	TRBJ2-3	TGTGCCAGCAGCCCCCTAGCGGGAGGGGCAGATACGCAGTATTTT	CASSPLAGGADTQYF
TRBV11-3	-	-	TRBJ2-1	TGTGCCAGCAGCTTAGGGACCTCTTCCTACAATGAGCAGTTCTTC	CASSLGTSSYNEQFF
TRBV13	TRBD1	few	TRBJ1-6	TGTGCCAGCAGCATGACAGGGTTAAGGTCACCCCTCCACTTT	CASSMTGLRSPLHF
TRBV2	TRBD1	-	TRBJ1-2	TGTGCCAGCAGAACAGGGGGCTCTGGCTACACCTTC	CASRTGGSGYTF
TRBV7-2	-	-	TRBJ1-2	TGTGCCAGCAGCGCTAACAGGGTGTGGGGCTACACCTTC	CASSANRVWGYTF
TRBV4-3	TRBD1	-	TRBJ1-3	TGCGCCAGCAGCCATGATGGGACAGCTGGAAACACCATATATTTT	CASSHDGTAGNTIYF
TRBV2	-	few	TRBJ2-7	TGTGCCAGCAGTATGACAGTGAGCTCCTACGAGCAGTACTTC	CASSMTVSSYEQYF
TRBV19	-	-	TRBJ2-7	TGTGCCAGTAGTCTTAGTTCGGTGGGCGAGGACGAGCAGTACTTC	CASSLSSVGEDEQYF
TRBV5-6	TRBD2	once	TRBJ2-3	TGTGCCAGCAGCGGGGGGACTAGGACTAGCACAGATACGCAGTATTTT	CASSGGTRTSTDTQYF
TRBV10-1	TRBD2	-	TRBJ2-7	TGCGCCAGCGGAACTAGCGCTAGCTCCTACGAGCAGTACTTC	CASGTSASSYEQYF
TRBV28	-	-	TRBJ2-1	TGTGCCATCCAGGGGAGCGGCGGCGACGGTGAGCAGTTCTTC	CAIQGSGGDGEQFF
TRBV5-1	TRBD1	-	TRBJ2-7	TGCGCCAGCAGCTTCACCGGGACAGCGACTATCGAGCAGTACTTC	CASSFTGTATIEQYF
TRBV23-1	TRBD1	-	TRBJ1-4	TGCGCCAGCAGTCAATATCGGGGACAGGGGGCCGGGATCAATGAAAAACTGTTTTTT	CASSQYRGQGAGINEKLFF
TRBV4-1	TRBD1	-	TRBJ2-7	TGCGCCAGCAGCCAAGATTGGGGACAGGGGGCTTACGAGCAGTACTTC	CASSQDWGQGAYEQYF
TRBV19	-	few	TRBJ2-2	TGTGCCAGTAGTATGCCCCTCAGGGGAGACACCGGGGAGCTGTTTTTT	CASSMPLRGDTGELFF
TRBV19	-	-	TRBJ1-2	TGTGCCAGTAGGTGGAGAGGGACTTTGGACGACTATGGCTACACCTTC	CASRWRGTLDDYGYTF
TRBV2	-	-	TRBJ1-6	TGTGCCAGCAGGCAAGAGGGGGGTTACTCCTATAATTCACCCCTCCACTTT	CASRQEGGYSYNSPLHF
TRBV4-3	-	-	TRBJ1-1	TGCGCCAGCAGCCAACATATCATTCAGGGAGGAAGCTCTGAAGCTTTCTTT	CASSQHIIQGGSSEAFF
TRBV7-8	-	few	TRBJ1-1	TGTGCCAGCAGCTTCCGGGGGCTTGAAGCTTTCTTT	CASSFRGLEAFF
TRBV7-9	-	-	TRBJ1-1	TGTGCCAGCAGCTGGGCAGGAGGGTCTGAAGCTTTCTTT	CASSWAGGSEAFF
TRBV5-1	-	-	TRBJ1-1	TGCGCCAGCAGCTTGTTGCGTGTCGGGGGCACTGAAGCTTTCTTT	CASSLLRVGGTEAFF
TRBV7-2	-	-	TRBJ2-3	TGTGCCAGCAGCTTAGGGGGCGGGACTAGCACAGATACGCAGTATTTT	CASSLGGGTSTDTQYF
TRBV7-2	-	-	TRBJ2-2	TGTGCCAGCAGCTTCACCGGGACAAGGAACACCGGGGAGCTGTTTTTT	CASSFTGTRNTGELFF
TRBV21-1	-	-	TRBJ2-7	TGTGCCAGCAGCAGGACTAGCGGGTCCTACGAGCAGTACTTC	CASSRTSGSYEQYF
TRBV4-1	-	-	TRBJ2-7	TGCGCCAGCAGCCAAGCCGGACCCTCCCTCAACGGCGAGCAGTACTTC	CASSQAGPSLNGEQYF
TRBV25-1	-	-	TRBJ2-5	TGTGCCAGCAGTGGGGGTAATCTCGGAGAGACCCAGTACTTC	CASSGGNLGETQYF
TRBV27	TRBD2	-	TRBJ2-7	TGTGCCAGCAGTTCCGGGACTAGCGGGAACTACGAGCAGTACTTC	CASSSGTSGNYEQYF
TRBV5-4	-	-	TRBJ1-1	TGTGCCAGCAGCCAGGTGAACACTGAAGCTTTCTTT	CASSQVNTEAFF